The 3 T cell receptor beta chains listed next were all sequenced from one sample in a study of blood T cells in healthy people across ages. Combining a sample-barcoded 5' primer with a J-beta primer mix, a second PCR ran for roughly 7 to 12 cycles. Each CDR3 protein is one row after TCRdb ran MiXCR on the 5' RACE reads. The sample includes hundreds of thousands of distinct CDR3 sequences, 32% of them seen just once. Sequenced input: blood. Receptors were obtained from a woman at least 80 years old in good health.

Many counts were recorded for this clonotype. The rearrangement uses TRBV7-9 and TRBJ2-6; D gene ambiguous. Germline CDR1 is SEHNR and CDR2 is FQNEAQ (reference sequence). This CDR3 spans 15 amino acids. The V end lost 3 bases, the J end lost 4 bases, and 10 bases lay between the germline ends. CDR3 nucleotide sequence: TGTGCCAGCAGCTTGGGTCCGGTGGGGGCCAACGTCCTGACTTTC. Translation: CASSLGPVGANVLTF.

This chain connects TRBV7-9 to TRBJ1-1, with unresolved D. In germline, CDR1 is SEHNR, CDR2 FQNEAQ (reference sequence). The CDR3 spans 15 residues. Between the trimmed V and J ends, which lost 6 bases and 13 bases, there was a span of 27 bases. In DNA, the CDR3 is TGTGCCAGCAGTAATACCGGTTTCAGAAACCCACACGGTTTCTTT. This sequence encodes CASSNTGFRNPHGFF.

There are many counts of this clonotype. V usage is TRBV3-1 and J usage is TRBJ1-2; possible D gene TRBD1, 5 bases. Trimming stripped 8 bases from V and 4 bases from J, with 11 bases between. Germline V gene lookup returns CDR1 LGHDT and CDR2 YNNKEL (reference sequence). There are 12 residues in the CDR3. CDR3 region: CASGNGAYGYTF. Written as DNA, the CDR3 is TGTGCCAGCGGAAACGGGGCCTATGGCTACACCTTC.